What follows describes a single T cell receptor (beta chain). What it recognizes is unknown. CDR1 is SGHNT, CDR2 YYREEE, per germline (reference sequence). CDR3 length: 14 residues. V was cut by 7 bases and J by 6 bases, with 17 bases left in between. The data originate from a study of beta chain features in type 1 diabetes. About the study: All samples yielded roughly 100,000,000 examined sorted cells. Broader study findings: Patients with type 1 diabetes carried fewer insertions and had more deletions at their VDJ junctions. Moderate yet significant TCRB CDR3 shortening was seen in Type 1 diabetes patients in all four CD4+ subsets. Across patients, naive, central memory and Treg TCRB repertoires exhibited apparently greater similarity than was observed across healthy donors.

The entirety of the isolated RNA underwent reverse transcription, so expressed TCRB transcripts were sequenced. The assay was immunoSEQ multiplex PCR, and TCRdb's table has in-frame clones only and misses some. The table includes around 450,000 clones, approximately 10% detected once. Sequenced material: naive CD4+ T cells from blood. This chain connects TRBV5-4 to TRBJ2-1; D not certain. The clonotype was recovered from a woman younger than 35 in good health. CDR3 bases: TGTGCCAGCGAACCGGCGACGGCCCGCAATGAGCAGTTCTTC. Its protein product is CASEPATARNEQFF.